This T cell receptor beta chain was captured in a study of blood T cell repertoires in COVID-19. Across the whole study: The United States, Italy and Spain were the sources of the acute and convalescent COVID-19 samples. T cells, B-cell-depleted T cells, or PBMCs supplied cDNA or gDNA.

Per the study methods: For nucleated cells, counts were estimated from reference gene primer amplification. Method: immunoSEQ multiplex PCR; TCRdb's copy keeps in-frame clones and lacks some. The V and J calls and clone size are taken from that table; D and trimming were inferred from the DNA. The table shows about 290,000 clones, with just under 85% occurring only once. This sequence originates from a woman aged 45-65 years with active or convalescent COVID-19. Material: peripheral blood.

CDR3 sequence reads: CASSLGVIGQGSYGYTF. CDR3 nucleotide sequence: TGCGCCAGCAGCTTGGGTGTAATCGGACAGGGGAGCTATGGCTACACCTTC. This rearrangement joins TRBV5-1 to TRBJ1-2, with 9 bases lining up with TRBD1. V lost 0 bases and J lost 4; bases outside the gene matches: 10. CDR3 length equals 17 residues. Germline V gene data show CDR1 as SGHRS and CDR2 as YFSETQ.